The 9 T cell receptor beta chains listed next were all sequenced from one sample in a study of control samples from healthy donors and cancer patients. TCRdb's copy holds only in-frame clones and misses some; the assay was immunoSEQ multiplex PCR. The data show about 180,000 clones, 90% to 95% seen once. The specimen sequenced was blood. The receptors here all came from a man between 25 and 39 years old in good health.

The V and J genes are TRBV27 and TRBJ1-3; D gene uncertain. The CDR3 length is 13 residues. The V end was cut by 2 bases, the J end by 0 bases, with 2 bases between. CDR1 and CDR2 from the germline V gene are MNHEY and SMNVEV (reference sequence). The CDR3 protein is CASSLHSGNTIYF. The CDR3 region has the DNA TGTGCCAGCAGTTTACACTCTGGAAACACCATATATTTT.

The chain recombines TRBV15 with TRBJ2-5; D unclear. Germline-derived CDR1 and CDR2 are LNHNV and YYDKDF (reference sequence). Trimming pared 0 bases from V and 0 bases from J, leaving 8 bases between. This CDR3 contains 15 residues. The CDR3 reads CATSRDAEYQETQYF. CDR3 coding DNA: TGTGCCACCAGCAGAGATGCGGAGTACCAAGAGACCCAGTACTTC.

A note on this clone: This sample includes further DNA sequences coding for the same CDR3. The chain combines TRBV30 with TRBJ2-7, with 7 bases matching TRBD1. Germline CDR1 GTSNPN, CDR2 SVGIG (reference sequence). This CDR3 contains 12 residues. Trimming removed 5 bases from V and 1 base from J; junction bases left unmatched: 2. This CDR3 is CAWGDSSYEQYF. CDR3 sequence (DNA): TGTGCCTGGGGGGACAGTTCCTACGAGCAGTACTTC.

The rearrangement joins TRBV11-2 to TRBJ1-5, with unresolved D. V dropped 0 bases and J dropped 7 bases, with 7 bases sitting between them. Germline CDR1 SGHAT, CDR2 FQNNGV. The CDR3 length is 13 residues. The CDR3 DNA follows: TGTGCCAGCAGCTTAGATAGGATGCAGCCCCAGCATTTT. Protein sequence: CASSLDRMQPQHF.

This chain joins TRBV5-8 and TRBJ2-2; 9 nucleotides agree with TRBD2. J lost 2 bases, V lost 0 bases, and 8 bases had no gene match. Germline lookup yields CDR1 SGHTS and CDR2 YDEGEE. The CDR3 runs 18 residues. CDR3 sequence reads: CASSLGASGAYNTGELFF. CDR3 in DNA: TGTGCCAGCAGCTTGGGGGCTAGCGGGGCTTATAACACCGGGGAGCTGTTTTTT.

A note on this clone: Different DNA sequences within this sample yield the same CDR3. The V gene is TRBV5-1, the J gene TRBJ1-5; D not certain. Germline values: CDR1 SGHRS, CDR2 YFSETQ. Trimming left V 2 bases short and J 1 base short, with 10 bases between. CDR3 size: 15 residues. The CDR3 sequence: CASSLSGASNQPQHF. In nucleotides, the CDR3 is TGCGCCAGCAGCTTATCAGGCGCGAGCAATCAGCCCCAGCATTTT. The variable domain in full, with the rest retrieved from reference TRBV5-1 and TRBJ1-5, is KAGVTQTPRYLIKTRGQQVTLSCSPISGHRSVSWYQQTPGQGLQFLFEYFSETQRNKGNFPGRFSGRQFSNSRSEMNVSTLELGDSALYLCASSLSGASNQPQHFGDGTRLSIL.

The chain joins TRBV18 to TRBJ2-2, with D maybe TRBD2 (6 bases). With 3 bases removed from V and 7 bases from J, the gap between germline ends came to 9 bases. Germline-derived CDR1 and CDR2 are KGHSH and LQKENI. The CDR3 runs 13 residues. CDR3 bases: TGTGCCAGCTCACCTCCCGGGAGCGGGGAGCTGTTTTTT. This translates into CASSPPGSGELFF. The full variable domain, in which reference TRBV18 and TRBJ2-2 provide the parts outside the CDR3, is NAGVMQNPRHLVRRRGQEARLRCSPMKGHSHVYWYRQLPEEGLKFMVYLQKENIIDESGMPKERFSAEFPKEGPSILRIQQVVRGDSAAYFCASSPPGSGELFFGEGSRLTVL.

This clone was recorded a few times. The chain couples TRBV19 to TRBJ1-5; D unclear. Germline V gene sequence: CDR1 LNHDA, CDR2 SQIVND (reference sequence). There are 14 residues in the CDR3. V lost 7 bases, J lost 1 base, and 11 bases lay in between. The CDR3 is CASTWQPSNQPQHF. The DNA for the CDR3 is TGTGCCAGTACGTGGCAGCCGAGCAATCAGCCCCAGCATTTT.

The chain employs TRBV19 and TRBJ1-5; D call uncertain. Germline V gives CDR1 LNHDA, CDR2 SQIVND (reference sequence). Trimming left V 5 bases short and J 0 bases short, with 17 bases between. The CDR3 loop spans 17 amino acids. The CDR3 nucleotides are TGTGCCAGTAGTCTAGTGGGCCTCGGGTATAGCAATCAGCCCCAGCATTTT. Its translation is CASSLVGLGYSNQPQHF.